This T cell receptor beta chain came from a study of T cells in Graves' hyperthyroidism and ophthalmopathy. Researchers took RNA transcripts and amplified the TCR beta CDR3 regions from them. The HTBI set primed first-round TCR CDR3 RT-PCR. MiXCR, run by TCRdb on the multiplex PCR reads, gives a single entry per CDR3 protein. The sample consists of 600,000 to 650,000 distinct CDR3 sequences, roughly 20% of them appearing once. A Clinical Activity Score of at least 3, a NOSPECS grade of at least 4 and a duration under 3 months were recorded in the ophthalmopathy patients. The germline CDR1 and CDR2 sequences are GTSNPN and SVGIG (reference sequence). Trimming removed 4 bases at V and 6 bases at J, with 18 bases between. The CDR3 runs 14 residues.

The receptor was derived from a young man with Graves' ophthalmopathy. This chain links TRBV30 with TRBJ1-1, with D hard to call. Sequencing used blood. The CDR3 DNA reads TGTGCCTGGAACCGCCTAATTAAACCCCCTGAAGCTTTCTTT. It is translated as CAWNRLIKPPEAFF.